This T cell receptor beta chain was captured by sequencing in a study of blood T cell repertoires in COVID-19. Those who participated ranged in age from 18 to 89 years and resided in approximately 23 US areas. Participants' reported clinical history set cohort assignment. V lost 2 bases and J lost 7; bases outside the gene matches: 9. The germline V gene has CDR1 SEHNR and CDR2 FQNEAQ (reference sequence). The CDR3 extends over 16 amino acids. Produced via immunoSEQ multiplex PCR; TCRdb's table is partial and in-frame only. The sample lists around 240,000 clones, 75% to 90% occurring once. The sequence derives from a man in his fifties or sixties who had been exposed to COVID-19. This rearrangement joins TRBV7-9 to TRBJ2-1, with 9 bases identical to TRBD2. The material sequenced was PBMCs or T cells enriched from blood (not recorded which). CDR3 sequence (DNA): TGTGCCAGCAGCTTACTTGGCGGGGGGGCCCGTAATGAGCAGTTCTTC. This codes for CASSLLGGGARNEQFF.